The text below deals with one T cell receptor (beta chain). Its cognate antigen is unknown. The junction and the germline gene differ at one end; a read error may be behind it. The sample comes from a study of cytotoxic CD8 clonotypes in ibrutinib-treated CLL. General study points: Sustained-remission and progressing patients' sampling times differed.

With sequencing, the targeted depth ranged from 1 in 200,000 to 1 in 1 million T cells. The data were produced by immunoSEQ multiplex PCR, yet TCRdb's version contains in-frame clones alone and is incomplete. The table shows about 250,000 clones, with 60% to 75% occurring only once. This CDR3 spans 14 amino acids. CDR1 and CDR2 (germline): KGHSH, LQKENI. The sequencing used PBMCs, collected after 24 months of ibrutinib treatment. The TCR originated in a human donor with chronic lymphocytic leukemia. The chain carries TRBV18 and TRBJ1-1, with D maybe TRBD1 (5 bases). CDR3 DNA sequence: TGTGCCAGCTCCCCACAGGAGAGGAACACTGAAGCTTTCTTT. Translated, it gives CASSPQERNTEAFF.